This T cell receptor (beta chain) was recovered during a study of T cells in localized non-small cell lung cancer. Points from the study as a whole: In the blood, greater T cell density corresponded to longer overall survival. Owing to sequencing of a solitary tumor region, heterogeneity cannot be discounted.

This clone was seen once. Its antigen is as yet unknown. Sequenced by immunoSEQ multiplex PCR; TCRdb stores in-frame clones only, minus some. Of 65,000 to 80,000 clones listed, about four fifths are singletons. The CDR3 is made up of 13 amino acids. Germline assignment: CDR1 MNHNY and CDR2 SVGAGI (reference sequence). V was shortened by 6 bases and J by 3 bases, with 11 bases between the two germline ends. This chain connects TRBV6-6 to TRBJ1-1; D is ambiguous. The sequencing here drew on peripheral blood, taken before any cancer treatment. This clonotype was sampled from a female donor older than 55 with stage I lung adenocarcinoma. CDR3 residues: CASRPVAYTEAFF. The CDR3 DNA sequence: TGTGCCAGCAGACCCGTGGCGTACACTGAAGCTTTCTTT.